This is a list of T cell receptor beta chains from one sample in a study of shared clonotypes between healthy human individuals. Profiled with immunoSEQ multiplex PCR; TCRdb holds only in-frame clones, not every one. The repertoire includes approximately 500,000 clones, 60% to 80% of them detected once, and under 15% sits in the top ten. Sequencing was performed on PBMCs. These receptors were collected from a woman aged 40 to 50 in good health. Some clones in this sample may be carry-over from other donors' samples. CDR3s leave out the opening cysteine and the closing phenylalanine or tryptophan. The order of the fields is J gene, V gene, clone size, CDR3 protein. Rows may omit the clone size; those that give it use once, few, many or a size class.

>TRBJ1-3|TRBV14|-
ASTDSGGNTIY
>TRBJ2-1|TRBV9|-
ASSQPGSGAYNEQF
>TRBJ1-4|TRBV6-1|-
ASSEVTGANEKLF
>TRBJ2-1|TRBV5-4|-
ASSFKRREVNEQF
>TRBJ2-7|TRBV9|few
ASSPSAGPTYEQY
>TRBJ2-7|TRBV6-1|-
ASSEFVGVDEQY
>TRBJ1-4|TRBV6-1|-
ASSWTGSREKLF
>TRBJ2-7|TRBV29-1|-
SVVAHGYEQY
>TRBJ2-3|TRBV11-2|-
ASSPWTSGKSTDTQY
>TRBJ2-7|TRBV19|-
ASMGDSSYEQY
>TRBJ2-1|TRBV10-3|-
ALRGGLGNEQF
>TRBJ2-5|TRBV30|-
AWRGSGETQY
>TRBJ1-3|TRBV2|few
ASSKPSSGNTIY
>TRBJ2-3|TRBV7-2|-
ASSLVASPTDTQY